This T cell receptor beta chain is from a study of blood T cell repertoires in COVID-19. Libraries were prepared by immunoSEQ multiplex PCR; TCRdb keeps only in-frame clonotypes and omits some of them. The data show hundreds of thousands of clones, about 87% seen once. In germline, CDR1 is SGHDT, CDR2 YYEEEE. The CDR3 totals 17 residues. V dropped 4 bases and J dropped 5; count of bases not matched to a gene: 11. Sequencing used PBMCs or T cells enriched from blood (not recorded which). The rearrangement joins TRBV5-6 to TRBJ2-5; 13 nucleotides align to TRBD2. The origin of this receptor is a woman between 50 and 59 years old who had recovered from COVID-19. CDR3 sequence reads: CASSPGLAGVVLETQYF. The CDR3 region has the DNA TGTGCCAGCAGCCCAGGACTAGCGGGAGTTGTGTTGGAGACCCAGTACTTC.